The text below deals with one T cell receptor beta chain. Antigen unknown. The V end lost 8 bases, the J end lost 0 bases, and 8 bases lay between the germline ends. This CDR3 contains 14 residues. The data originate from a study of T cells after yellow fever vaccination. General study findings and limits: Sorted repertoires could include abundant contaminating clonotypes from bulk cells.

TCRdb passed the 5' RACE reads through MiXCR, listing each CDR3 protein once. The sample lists tens of thousands of distinct CDR3 sequences, 7.7% occurring once. V gene TRBV23-1 combines with J gene TRBJ2-6; weak D call: TRBD1 (5 bases). TRBV23-1 is an open reading frame whose function is uncertain. The specimen comprised CD8+ T cells sorted from PBMCs, sampled on the day of the yellow fever booster vaccination. The sequence was collected from a man aged 25 to 40 who received the YFV17D yellow fever vaccine. CDR3 bases: TGCGCCAGCCCCAGGGACTCTGGGGCCAACGTCCTGACTTTC. Amino acid sequence: CASPRDSGANVLTF.